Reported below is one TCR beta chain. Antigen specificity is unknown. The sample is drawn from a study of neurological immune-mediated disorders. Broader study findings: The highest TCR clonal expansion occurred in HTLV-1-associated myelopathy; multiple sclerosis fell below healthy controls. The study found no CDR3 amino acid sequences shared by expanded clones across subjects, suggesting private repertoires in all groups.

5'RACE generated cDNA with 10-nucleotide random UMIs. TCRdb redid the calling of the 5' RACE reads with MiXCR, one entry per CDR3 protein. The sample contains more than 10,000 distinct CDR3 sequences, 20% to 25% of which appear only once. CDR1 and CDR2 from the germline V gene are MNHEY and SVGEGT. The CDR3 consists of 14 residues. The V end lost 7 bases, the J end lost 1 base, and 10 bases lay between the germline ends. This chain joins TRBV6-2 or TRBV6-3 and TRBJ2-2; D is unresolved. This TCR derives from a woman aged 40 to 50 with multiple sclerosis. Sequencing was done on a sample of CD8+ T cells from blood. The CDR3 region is CASNNRKNTGELFF. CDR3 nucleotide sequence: TGTGCCAGCAACAATAGGAAGAACACCGGGGAGCTGTTTTTT.